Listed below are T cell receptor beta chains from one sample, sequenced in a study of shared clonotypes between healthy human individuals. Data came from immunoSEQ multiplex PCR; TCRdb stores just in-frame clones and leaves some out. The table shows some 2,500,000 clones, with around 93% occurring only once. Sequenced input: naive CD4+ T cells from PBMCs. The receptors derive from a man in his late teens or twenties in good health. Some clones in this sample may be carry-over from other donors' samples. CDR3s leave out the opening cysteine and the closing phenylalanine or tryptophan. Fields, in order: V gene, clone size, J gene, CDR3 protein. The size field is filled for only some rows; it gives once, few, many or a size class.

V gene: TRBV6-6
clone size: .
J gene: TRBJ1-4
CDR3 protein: ASRTYGRSNEKLF

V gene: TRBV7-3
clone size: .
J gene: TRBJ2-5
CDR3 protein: ASSLTGGETQY

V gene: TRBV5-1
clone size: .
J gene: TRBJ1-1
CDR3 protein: ASISGTENTEAF

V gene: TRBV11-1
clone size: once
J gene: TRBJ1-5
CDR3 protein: ASSLSGGVNQPQH

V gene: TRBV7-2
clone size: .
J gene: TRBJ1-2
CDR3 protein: ASNLRDSINYGYT

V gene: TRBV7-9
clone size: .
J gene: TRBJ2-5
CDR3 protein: ASSSVDRGGQETQY

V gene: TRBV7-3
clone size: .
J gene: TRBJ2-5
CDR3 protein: ASSLGASETQY

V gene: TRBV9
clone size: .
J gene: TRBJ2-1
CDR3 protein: ASSVVGGSYNEQF

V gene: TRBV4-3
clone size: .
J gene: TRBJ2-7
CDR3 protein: ASSQASPGQGSYEQY

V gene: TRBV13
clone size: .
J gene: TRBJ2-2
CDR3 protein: ASSERLAGLNTGELF

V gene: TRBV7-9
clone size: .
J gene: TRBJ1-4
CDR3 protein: ASSSQGRTNEKLF

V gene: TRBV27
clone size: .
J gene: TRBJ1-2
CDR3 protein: ASSLNTGDGYT

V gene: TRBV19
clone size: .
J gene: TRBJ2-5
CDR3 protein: ASSMDTQETQY

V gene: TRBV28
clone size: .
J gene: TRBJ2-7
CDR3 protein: ASSPANYEQY

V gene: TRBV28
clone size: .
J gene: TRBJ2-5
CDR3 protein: ASSVLAVETQY

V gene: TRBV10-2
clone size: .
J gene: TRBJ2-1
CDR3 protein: ASTDVVGGRIYNEQF

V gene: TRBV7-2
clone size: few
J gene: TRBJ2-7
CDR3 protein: ASSLSSYEQY

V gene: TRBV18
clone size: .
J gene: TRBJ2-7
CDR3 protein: ASSPRTGEYEQY

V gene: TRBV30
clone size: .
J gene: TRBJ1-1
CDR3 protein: AWSVKAGTEAF

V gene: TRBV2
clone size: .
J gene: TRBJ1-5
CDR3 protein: ASRIGTGNQPQH

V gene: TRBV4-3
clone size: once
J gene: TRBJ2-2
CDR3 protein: ASSQEAGFGELF

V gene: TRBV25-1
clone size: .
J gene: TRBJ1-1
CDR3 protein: ASSPPLRGTTEAF

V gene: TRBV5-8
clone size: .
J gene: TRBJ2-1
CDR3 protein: ASSGSSVQF

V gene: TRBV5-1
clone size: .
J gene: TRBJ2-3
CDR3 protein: ASTRQREPSTDTQY

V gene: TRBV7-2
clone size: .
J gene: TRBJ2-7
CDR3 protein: ASSLESSSGTYEQY

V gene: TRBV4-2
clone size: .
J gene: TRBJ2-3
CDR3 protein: ASSQPGTGFTDTQY

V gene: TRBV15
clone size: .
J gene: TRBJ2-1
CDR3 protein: ATSRAVTSVNEQF

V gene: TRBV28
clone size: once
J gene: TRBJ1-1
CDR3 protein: ASSSPTALLLTEAF

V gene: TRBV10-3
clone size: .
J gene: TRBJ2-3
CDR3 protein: ATYYGAIGDTQY

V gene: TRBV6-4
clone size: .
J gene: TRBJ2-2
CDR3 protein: ASSTTSTGELF

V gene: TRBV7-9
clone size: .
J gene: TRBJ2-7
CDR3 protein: ASHAVGQSYEQY